This T cell receptor beta chain was recorded in a study of T cell clonality in common variable immunodeficiency (dated by TCRdb to the mid-2010s). General conclusions and limits of the study: Increased TCRbeta clonality was found in CVID subjects compared with healthy controls (t-test p = 0.018), with the increase being most characteristic of about a third of subjects. Even though DNA input was the same, control samples had an average of about 89,000 unique sequences each, compared with approximately 30,000 in CVID samples. Reportedly, TCRbeta sequences from CVID had fewer deletions and N-nucleotide insertions, and highly modified clones with 13 or more V deletions were absent from CVID. CVID subjects shared fewer TCRbeta clones with each other than healthy controls did (p < 0.0001). It was noted by the authors that sequencing of the repertoires of T cell subpopulations would be needed to clarify the cause of the increased clonality in CVID. Correlations between repertoire features and clinical complications were limited by patient heterogeneity within the CVID cohort.

Most of the CVID patients and most of the healthy controls were of Caucasian heritage. Heparinized peripheral whole blood samples of about 5 to 8.5 ml were collected from each donor. Genomic DNA from adults with common variable immune deficiency (CVID) and from healthy adult controls was used to sequence TCRbeta CDR3 repertoires. The control group was made up of around 22 healthy adult volunteers (about ten male and approximately twelve female) whose ages ranged from about 20 to 66 years, with a mean age of approximately 37. Diluted blood was density-centrifuged over Hypaque 1077 or Ficoll-Paque to isolate peripheral blood mononuclear cells. Genomic DNA was obtained from unsorted mononuclear cells using either Qiagen column purification or a centrifugation-based method. Equivalent amounts of genomic DNA from CVID and control samples were used as sequencing input. For every sample, a 60 bp segment covering the rearranged TCRbeta CDR3 region was amplified and then sequenced. The immunoSEQ assay, a bias-corrected multiplex PCR combined with high-throughput sequencing, was used for TCRbeta amplification. The authors processed their data as follows. Every unique nucleotide sequence counted as a clone and was annotated with V, D and J genes, copy number and frequency. Sequences were labeled productive if in frame, and non-productive if out of frame or containing stop codons. As previously described, clonality was computed from Shannon's entropy. The predicted amino acid sequences of productive clones were used to derive mean CDR3 Kyte-Doolittle hydropathy. Hierarchical clustering of scaled V gene usage was performed with the R hclust function using Manhattan distance and complete linkage. Clone sharing by CDR3 amino acid sequence was assessed by resampling 12 repertoires per group over 100 rounds. The repertoires were screened for approximately 72 published EBV-specific TCRbeta sequences and roughly 250 published CMV-specific TCRbeta sequences. A couple of CVID samples yielding fewer than 10,000 sequences were excluded from analysis, leaving approximately 40 CVID repertoires. The immuneACCESS repertoire file appears here via TCRdb, limited to in-frame rearrangements. These files lack a portion of the clones; in checked studies, under half of the deficit traces to unresolved V genes, and the cause of the others is not known. For V, J and clone size, that table is used; D and trimming come from the DNA. With some 50,000 clones recorded, this sample contains no clone counted only once. In total, the top ten clones hold about 1.7% of the sample.

At least ten counts were recorded for this clone. Its antigen is unknown. The CDR3 end falls 3 residues outside the read, so it is completed with the germline J gene. V lost 5 bases and J lost 8 bases, and the count of bases not matched to a germline gene is 9. The CDR3 spans 15 residues, from the cysteine through the phenylalanine. The DNA covers only part of the CDR3, 36 bases in frame from base 1. CDR1 SGHTA and CDR2 FQGNSA were looked up in the germline V gene. Rearrangement joined TRBV7-2 to TRBJ2-1; TRBD2 fits 10 bases in the junction. The sequenced sample consisted of peripheral blood mononuclear cells. The origin of this receptor is a person aged 18 to 70 in good health. The CDR3 loop reads CASSPSSGSRDEQFF. CDR3 bases read: TGTGCCAGCAGCCCGTCTAGCGGGAGCCGCGATGAG.